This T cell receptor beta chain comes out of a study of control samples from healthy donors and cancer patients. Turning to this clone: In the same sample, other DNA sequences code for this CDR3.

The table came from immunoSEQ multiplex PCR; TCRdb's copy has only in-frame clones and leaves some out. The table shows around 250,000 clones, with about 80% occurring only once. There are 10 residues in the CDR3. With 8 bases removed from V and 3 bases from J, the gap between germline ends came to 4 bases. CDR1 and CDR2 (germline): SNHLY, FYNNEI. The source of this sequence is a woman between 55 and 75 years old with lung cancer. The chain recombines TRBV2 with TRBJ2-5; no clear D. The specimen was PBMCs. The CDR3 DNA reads TGTGCCAGCTCTGAAGAGACCCAGTACTTC. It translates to CASSEETQYF.